The 4 T cell receptor beta chains below all came from one sample that was sequenced in a study of beta chain features in type 1 diabetes. Isolated RNA was reverse transcribed in full, so expressed TCRB transcripts were sequenced. Produced via immunoSEQ multiplex PCR; TCRdb's table is partial and in-frame only. The table shows 25,000 to 30,000 clones, with 56% occurring only once. These TCRs are of unknown antigen specificity. Overall study findings and caveats: Shortening of TCRB CDR3s, moderate but significant, appeared in all four CD4+ subsets of Type 1 diabetes patients.

Sequencing was performed on Tregs from blood. Receptors originate from a woman aged 18-29 years with type 1 diabetes.

The J gene is TRBJ2-3, the V gene TRBV9, with 8 bases fitting TRBD2. From germline, CDR1 is SGDLS and CDR2 YYNGEE. CDR3 length: 14 residues. J lost 0 bases, V lost 9 bases, and 6 bases had no gene match. In nucleotides, the CDR3 is TGTGCCACCGGTAGCGGGATTAGCACAGATACGCAGTATTTT. Translating gives CATGSGISTDTQYF.

This clone was observed a handful of times. V gene TRBV29-1 combines with J gene TRBJ2-5; D may be TRBD2 (6 bases). Germline V gene sequence: CDR1 SQVTM, CDR2 ANQGSEA. Trimming cost V 0 bases and J 7 bases, with 18 bases left between them. The CDR3 has 15 amino acids. The CDR3 sequence: CSVEDPWTNQGTQYF. The CDR3 DNA follows: TGCAGCGTTGAAGACCCCTGGACTAATCAGGGGACCCAGTACTTC.

The chain combines TRBV27 with TRBJ1-1, with TRBD1 matching 8 bases. From germline, CDR1 is MNHEY and CDR2 SMNVEV (reference sequence). V shed 5 bases and J 2 bases; nucleotides not matched to a gene: 16. CDR3 size: 18 residues. The CDR3 DNA reads TGTGCCAGCAGTCCCCCTCGGACAGGGTGGGCATCCAACACTGAAGCTTTCTTT. Its translation is CASSPPRTGWASNTEAFF.

Only one count was recorded for this clone. The rearrangement links TRBV19 to TRBJ2-1, with 13 bases matching TRBD2. The CDR3 runs 19 residues. Looked up from germline, CDR1 is LNHDA and CDR2 is SQIVND (reference sequence). V shed 6 bases and J 7 bases; nucleotides not matched to a gene: 18. For the CDR3, the DNA is TGTGCCAGTAGCCCCCCTAGGACTAGCGGGAGTAGTGTTGGGAATGAGCAGTTCTTC. Amino acid sequence: CASSPPRTSGSSVGNEQFF. Full variable domain (rest looked up from reference TRBV19 and TRBJ2-1): DGGITQSPKYLFRKEGQNVTLSCEQNLNHDAMYWYRQDPGQGLRLIYYSQIVNDFQKGDIAEGYSVSREKKESFPLTVTSAQKNPTAFYLCASSPPRTSGSSVGNEQFFGPGTRLTVL.